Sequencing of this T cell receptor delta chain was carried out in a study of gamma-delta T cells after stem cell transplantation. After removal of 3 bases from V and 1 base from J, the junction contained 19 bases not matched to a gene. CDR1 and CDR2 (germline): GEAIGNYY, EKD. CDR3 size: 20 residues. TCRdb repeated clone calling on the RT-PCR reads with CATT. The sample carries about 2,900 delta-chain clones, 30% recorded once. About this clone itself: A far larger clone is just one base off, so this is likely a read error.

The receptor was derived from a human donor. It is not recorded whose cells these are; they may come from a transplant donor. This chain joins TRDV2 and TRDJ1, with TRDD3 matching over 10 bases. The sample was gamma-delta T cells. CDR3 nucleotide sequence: TGTGCCTGTGACCACGTACTGGGGGATCCACCGACCCCATGCACCGATAAACTCATCTTT. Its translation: CACDHVLGDPPTPCTDKLIF.